This is a list of T cell receptor beta chains from one sample in a study of shared clonotypes between healthy human individuals. Clones were sequenced by immunoSEQ multiplex PCR, and TCRdb holds only the in-frame ones, with some missing. The table records 2 million to 2.5 million clones, roughly 95% of them present only once. Input material: naive CD4+ T cells sorted from blood. These receptors were obtained from a man between 18 and 35 years old in good health. CDR3s include the opening cysteine and the closing phenylalanine or tryptophan. The D gene is left open where the match is weak. Part of the rows lack a size; the others show once, few, many or a class for expanded clones.

NA,TRBV7-9,NA,TRBJ2-7,CASSLSEQYF,TGTGCCAGCAGCTTAAGCGAGCAGTACTTC
NA,TRBV19,NA,TRBJ1-4,CASSMRGTNEKLFF,TGTGCCAGTAGTATGAGAGGAACTAATGAAAAACTGTTTTTT
NA,TRBV19,TRBD2,TRBJ2-7,CASSIDRGSGEQYF,TGTGCCAGTAGTATAGATCGCGGGAGTGGCGAGCAGTACTTC
NA,TRBV4-1,NA,TRBJ2-5,CASRGWETQYF,TGCGCCAGCCGGGGATGGGAGACCCAGTACTTC
once,TRBV6-5,NA,TRBJ1-4,CASSPGDLNEKLFF,TGTGCCAGCAGTCCAGGTGATCTTAATGAAAAACTGTTTTTT
NA,TRBV30,TRBD2,TRBJ2-1,CAWSRASGYNEQFF,TGTGCCTGGAGTCGAGCTAGCGGCTACAATGAGCAGTTCTTC
NA,TRBV11-2,NA,TRBJ2-7,CASSSRTLQEYF,TGTGCCAGCAGCTCCCGGACACTTCAGGAGTACTTC
NA,TRBV7-9,NA,TRBJ2-1,CASSQAHGLINEQFF,TGTGCCAGCAGCCAAGCCCATGGACTGATCAATGAGCAGTTCTTC
once,TRBV30,NA,TRBJ1-1,CAWNGGNTEAFF,TGTGCCTGGAATGGGGGCAACACTGAAGCTTTCTTT
few,TRBV4-3,NA,TRBJ2-5,CASSQGWGGGFQETQYF,TGCGCCAGCAGCCAAGGATGGGGCGGAGGATTTCAAGAGACCCAGTACTTC
NA,TRBV28,NA,TRBJ2-2,CASSLGGTLTTGELFF,TGTGCCAGCAGTTTAGGCGGGACTTTAACCACCGGGGAGCTGTTTTTT
NA,TRBV6-1,NA,TRBJ2-5,CASSEQPPQTQYF,TGTGCCAGCAGTGAACAACCCCCCCAGACCCAGTACTTC
NA,TRBV7-2,NA,TRBJ2-7,CASKRDPITYEQYF,TGTGCCAGCAAAAGGGACCCAATAACCTACGAGCAGTACTTC
NA,TRBV27,TRBD1,TRBJ1-5,CASGDRGEPQHF,TGTGCCAGCGGGGACAGGGGGGAGCCCCAGCATTTT
NA,TRBV5-4,NA,TRBJ1-1,CASSLYREVNTEAFF,TGTGCCAGCAGCCTCTACAGGGAAGTAAATACTGAAGCTTTCTTT
NA,TRBV5-4,NA,TRBJ2-1,CASSLGRDYNEQFF,TGTGCCAGCAGCTTGGGGCGGGACTACAATGAGCAGTTCTTC
NA,TRBV29-1,NA,TRBJ2-7,CSVESGADYEQYF,TGCAGCGTTGAGTCGGGAGCTGACTACGAGCAGTACTTC
NA,TRBV5-1,NA,TRBJ2-2,CASSLTSLWVAGELFF,TGCGCCAGCAGCTTGACTAGTCTTTGGGTGGCCGGGGAGCTGTTTTTT
NA,TRBV29-1,TRBD1,TRBJ1-1,CSVRGLRTGLTEAFF,TGCAGCGTTAGGGGACTAAGGACAGGGCTCACTGAAGCTTTCTTT
NA,TRBV6-1,NA,TRBJ2-5,CASSESTVITLYF,TGTGCCAGCAGTGAAAGCACAGTAATAACACTGTACTTC
NA,TRBV6-6,TRBD1,TRBJ2-4,CASSYPTGGRNIQYF,TGTGCCAGCAGTTACCCTACAGGGGGAAGGAACATTCAGTACTTC
NA,TRBV23-1,NA,TRBJ1-2,CASRPTAGWRHYGYTF,TGCGCCAGCAGGCCAACGGCGGGATGGCGGCACTATGGCTACACCTTC
NA,TRBV9,TRBD2,TRBJ2-5,CASSVGSSGGKETQYF,TGTGCCAGCAGCGTAGGGTCCAGCGGGGGCAAAGAGACCCAGTACTTC
NA,TRBV6-1,NA,TRBJ1-4,CASIPGGGEKLFF,TGTGCCAGCATCCCCGGGGGGGGTGAAAAACTGTTTTTT
NA,TRBV7-8,NA,TRBJ2-2,CASSSPTNTGELFF,TGTGCCAGCAGCTCCCCGACGAACACCGGGGAGCTGTTTTTT
NA,TRBV6-5,NA,TRBJ2-5,CARTRTKETQYF,TGTGCCAGGACTAGAACCAAGGAGACCCAGTACTTC
NA,TRBV20-1,NA,TRBJ1-1,CSASTNTEAFF,TGCAGTGCTAGTACAAACACTGAAGCTTTCTTT